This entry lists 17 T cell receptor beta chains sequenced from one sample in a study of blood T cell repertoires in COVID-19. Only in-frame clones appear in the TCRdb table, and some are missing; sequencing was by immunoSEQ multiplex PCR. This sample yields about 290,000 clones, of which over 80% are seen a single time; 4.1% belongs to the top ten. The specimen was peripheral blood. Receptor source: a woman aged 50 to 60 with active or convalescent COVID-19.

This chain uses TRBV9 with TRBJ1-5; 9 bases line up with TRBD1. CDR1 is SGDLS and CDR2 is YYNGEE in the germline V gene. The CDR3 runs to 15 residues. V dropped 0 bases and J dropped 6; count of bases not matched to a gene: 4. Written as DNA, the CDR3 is TGTGCCAGCAGCGTAGGACAGGGGGGCGGTCAGCCCCAGCATTTT. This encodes CASSVGQGGGQPQHF.

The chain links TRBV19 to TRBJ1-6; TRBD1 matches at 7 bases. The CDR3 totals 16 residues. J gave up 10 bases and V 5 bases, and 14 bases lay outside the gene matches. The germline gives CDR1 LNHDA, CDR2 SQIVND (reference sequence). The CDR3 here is CASSAKAGGGYSPLHF. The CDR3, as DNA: TGTGCCAGTAGTGCCAAAGCGGGAGGGGGCTACTCACCCCTCCACTTT.

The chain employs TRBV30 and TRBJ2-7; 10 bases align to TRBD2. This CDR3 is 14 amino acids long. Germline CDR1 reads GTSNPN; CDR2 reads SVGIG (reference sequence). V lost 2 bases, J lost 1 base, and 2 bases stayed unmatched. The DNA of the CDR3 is TGTGCCTGGAGTTGGACTAGCGGATCCTACGAGCAGTACTTC. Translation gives CAWSWTSGSYEQYF.

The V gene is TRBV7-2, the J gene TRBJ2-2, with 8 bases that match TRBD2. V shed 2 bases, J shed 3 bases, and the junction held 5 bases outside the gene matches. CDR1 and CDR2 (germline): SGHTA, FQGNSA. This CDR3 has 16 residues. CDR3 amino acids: CASSLLAGGYTGELFF. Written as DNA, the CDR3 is TGTGCCAGCAGCTTACTTGCGGGAGGATACACCGGGGAGCTGTTTTTT.

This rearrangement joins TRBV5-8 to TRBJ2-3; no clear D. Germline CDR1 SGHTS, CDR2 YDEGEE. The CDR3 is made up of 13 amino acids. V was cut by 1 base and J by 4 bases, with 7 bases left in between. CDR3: CASSLIVPDTQYF. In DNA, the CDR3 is TGTGCCAGCAGCTTGATAGTCCCAGATACGCAGTATTTT.

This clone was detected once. The DNA of the CDR3 is TGTGCCAGCTCACCCCCGGGCAGGGCTGGAAACACCATATATTTT. It codes for CASSPPGRAGNTIYF. The genes are TRBV18 and TRBJ1-3; D might be TRBD1 (5 bases). Trimming took off 3 bases at V and 2 bases at J, with 11 bases between the two ends. Per the germline V gene, CDR1 is KGHSH and CDR2 is LQKENI. CDR3 length: 15 amino acids.

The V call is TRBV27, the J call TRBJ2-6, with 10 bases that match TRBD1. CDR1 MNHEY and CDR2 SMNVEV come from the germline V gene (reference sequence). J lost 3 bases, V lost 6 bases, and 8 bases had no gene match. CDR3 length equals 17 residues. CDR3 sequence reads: CASSKGQGLGGANVLTF. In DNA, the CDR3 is TGTGCCAGCAGCAAGGGACAGGGGTTAGGTGGGGCCAACGTCCTGACTTTC.

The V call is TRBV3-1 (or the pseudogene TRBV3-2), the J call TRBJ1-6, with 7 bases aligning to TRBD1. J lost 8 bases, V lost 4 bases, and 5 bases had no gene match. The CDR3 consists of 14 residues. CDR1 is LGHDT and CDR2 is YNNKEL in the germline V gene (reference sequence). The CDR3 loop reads CASSRTGRDSPLHF. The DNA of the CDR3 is TGTGCCAGCAGCCGGACAGGCCGAGATTCACCCCTCCACTTT.

CDR3 coding DNA: TGCAGTGTTGAGGTACCAGATACGCAGTATTTT. Translating gives CSVEVPDTQYF. V gene TRBV20-1 combines with J gene TRBJ2-3; D uncertain. This CDR3 spans 11 amino acids. V lost 7 bases and J 4 bases, leaving 9 bases between the germline ends. Germline loops: CDR1 DFQATT, CDR2 SNEGSKA (reference sequence).

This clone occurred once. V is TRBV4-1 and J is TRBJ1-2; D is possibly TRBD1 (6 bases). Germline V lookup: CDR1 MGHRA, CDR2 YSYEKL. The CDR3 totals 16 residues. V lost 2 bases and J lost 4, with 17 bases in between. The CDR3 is CASSQLRRGASYGYTF. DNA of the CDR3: TGCGCCAGCAGCCAACTCCGGCGGGGGGCCAGCTATGGCTACACCTTC.

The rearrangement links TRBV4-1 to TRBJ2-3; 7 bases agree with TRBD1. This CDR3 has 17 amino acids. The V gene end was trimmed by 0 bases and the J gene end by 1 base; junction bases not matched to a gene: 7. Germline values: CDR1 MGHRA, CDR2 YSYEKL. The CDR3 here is CASSQDRRTGGTDTQYF. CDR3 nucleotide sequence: TGCGCCAGCAGCCAAGATAGGCGAACAGGGGGCACAGATACGCAGTATTTT.

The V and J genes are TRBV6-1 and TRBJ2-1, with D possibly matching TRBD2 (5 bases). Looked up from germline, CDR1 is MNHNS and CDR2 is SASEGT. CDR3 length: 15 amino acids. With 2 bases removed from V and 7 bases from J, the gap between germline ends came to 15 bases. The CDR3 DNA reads TGTGCCAGCAGTGAATTACTAGAAGCCGGAAATGAGCAGTTCTTC. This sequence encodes CASSELLEAGNEQFF.

CDR3 DNA sequence: TGTGCCAGCAGCTCCGGGACAGCCTCTGGAAACACCATATATTTT. Translated, it gives CASSSGTASGNTIYF. The chain carries TRBV9 and TRBJ1-3, with 7 bases lining up with TRBD1. Looked up from germline, CDR1 is SGDLS and CDR2 is YYNGEE. V dropped 4 bases and J dropped 0; count of bases not matched to a gene: 4. This CDR3 contains 15 residues.

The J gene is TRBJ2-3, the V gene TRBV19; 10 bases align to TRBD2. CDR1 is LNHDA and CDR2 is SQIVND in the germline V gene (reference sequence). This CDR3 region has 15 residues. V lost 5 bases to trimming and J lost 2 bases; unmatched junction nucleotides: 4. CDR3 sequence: CASSRLAGATDTQYF. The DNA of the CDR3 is TGTGCCAGTAGTCGGCTAGCGGGGGCCACAGATACGCAGTATTTT.

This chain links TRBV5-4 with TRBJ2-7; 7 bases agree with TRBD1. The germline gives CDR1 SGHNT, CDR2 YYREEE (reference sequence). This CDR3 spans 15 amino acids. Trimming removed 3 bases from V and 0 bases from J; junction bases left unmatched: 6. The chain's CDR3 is CASSSDRVPSYEQYF. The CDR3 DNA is TGTGCCAGCAGCTCCGACAGGGTTCCCTCCTACGAGCAGTACTTC.

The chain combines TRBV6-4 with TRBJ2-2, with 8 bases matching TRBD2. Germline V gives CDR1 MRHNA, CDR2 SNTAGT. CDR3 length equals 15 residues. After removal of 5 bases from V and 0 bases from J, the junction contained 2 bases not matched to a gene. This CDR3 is CASSIAGTNTGELFF. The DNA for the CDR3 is TGTGCCAGCAGTATAGCGGGAACGAACACCGGGGAGCTGTTTTTT.

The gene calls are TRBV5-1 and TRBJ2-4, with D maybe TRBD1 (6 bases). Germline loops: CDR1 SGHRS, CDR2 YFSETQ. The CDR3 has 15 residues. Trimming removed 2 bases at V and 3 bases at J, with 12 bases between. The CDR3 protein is CASSFEGELKNIQYF. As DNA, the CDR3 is TGCGCCAGCAGCTTCGAGGGGGAACTCAAAAACATTCAGTACTTC.